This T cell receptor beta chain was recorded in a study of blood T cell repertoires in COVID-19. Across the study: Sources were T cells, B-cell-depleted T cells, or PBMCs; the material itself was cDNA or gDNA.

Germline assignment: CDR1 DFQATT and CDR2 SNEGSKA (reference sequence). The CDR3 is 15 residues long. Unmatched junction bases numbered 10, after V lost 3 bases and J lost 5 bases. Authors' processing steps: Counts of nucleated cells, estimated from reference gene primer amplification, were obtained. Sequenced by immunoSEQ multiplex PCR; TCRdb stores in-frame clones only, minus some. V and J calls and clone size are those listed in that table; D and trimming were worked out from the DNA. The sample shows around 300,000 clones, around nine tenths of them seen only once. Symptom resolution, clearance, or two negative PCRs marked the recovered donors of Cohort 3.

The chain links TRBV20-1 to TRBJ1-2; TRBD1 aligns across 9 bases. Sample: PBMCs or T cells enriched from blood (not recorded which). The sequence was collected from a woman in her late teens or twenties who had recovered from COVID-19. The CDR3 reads CSASLAQGAGYGYTF. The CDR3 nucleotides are TGCAGTGCTAGTCTGGCACAGGGGGCAGGGTATGGCTACACCTTC.